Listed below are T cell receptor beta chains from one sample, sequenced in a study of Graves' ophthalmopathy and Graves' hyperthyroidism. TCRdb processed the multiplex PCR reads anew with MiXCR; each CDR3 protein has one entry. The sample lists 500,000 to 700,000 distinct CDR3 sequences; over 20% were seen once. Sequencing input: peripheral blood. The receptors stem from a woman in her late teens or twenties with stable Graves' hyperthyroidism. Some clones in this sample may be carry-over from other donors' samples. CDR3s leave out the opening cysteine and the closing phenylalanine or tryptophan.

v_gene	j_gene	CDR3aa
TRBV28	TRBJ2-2	ASKQGWNTGELF
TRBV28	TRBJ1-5	ASSPQGATQPQH
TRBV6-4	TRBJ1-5	ASSDRRGEGLQPQH
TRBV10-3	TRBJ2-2	AISPGTGELF
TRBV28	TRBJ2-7	ASSPSLAGGRLYEQY
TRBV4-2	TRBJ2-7	ASSQEETGSYEQY
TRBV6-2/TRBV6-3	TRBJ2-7	ASRTGNHEQY
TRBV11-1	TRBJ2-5	ASSKAGTSGVYQETQY
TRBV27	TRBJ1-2	ASSLPRESANYGYT
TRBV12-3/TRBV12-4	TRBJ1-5	ASSFNLQYNQPQH
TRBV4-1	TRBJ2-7	ASTPTGGGPYEQY
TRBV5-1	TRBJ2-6	ASSLDSNSGANVLT
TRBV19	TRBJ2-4	ASSIGNPGQPKNIQH
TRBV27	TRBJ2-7	ASSLFSEQGRHEQY
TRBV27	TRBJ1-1	ASSPDIVSSEAF
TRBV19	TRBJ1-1	ASSSGSRGTEAF